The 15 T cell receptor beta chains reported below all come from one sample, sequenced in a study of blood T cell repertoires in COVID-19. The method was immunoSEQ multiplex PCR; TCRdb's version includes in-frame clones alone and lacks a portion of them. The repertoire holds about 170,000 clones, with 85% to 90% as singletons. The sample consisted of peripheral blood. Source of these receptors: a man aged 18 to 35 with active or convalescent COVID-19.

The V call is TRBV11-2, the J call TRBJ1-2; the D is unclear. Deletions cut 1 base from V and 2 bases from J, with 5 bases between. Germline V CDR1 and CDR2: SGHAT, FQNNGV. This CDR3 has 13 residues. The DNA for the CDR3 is TGTGCCAGCAGCTTAGTAGAGAACTATGGCTACACCTTC. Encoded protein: CASSLVENYGYTF.

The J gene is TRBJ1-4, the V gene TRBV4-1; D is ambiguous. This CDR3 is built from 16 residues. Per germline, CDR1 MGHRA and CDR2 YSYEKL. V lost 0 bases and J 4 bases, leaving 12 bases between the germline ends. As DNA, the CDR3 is TGCGCCAGCAGCCAAGATTCGTCAGGATATAATGAAAAACTGTTTTTT. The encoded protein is CASSQDSSGYNEKLFF.

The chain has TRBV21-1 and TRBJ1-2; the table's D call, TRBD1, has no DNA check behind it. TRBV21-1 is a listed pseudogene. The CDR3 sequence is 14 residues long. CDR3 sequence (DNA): TGTGCCAGCAGCACGGATGACAGGACCTATGGCTACACCTTC. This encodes CASSTDDRTYGYTF.

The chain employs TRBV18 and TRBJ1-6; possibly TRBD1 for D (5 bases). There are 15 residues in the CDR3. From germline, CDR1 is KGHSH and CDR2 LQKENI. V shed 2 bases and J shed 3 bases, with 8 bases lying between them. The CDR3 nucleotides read TGTGCCAGCTCACCAAGACAGATCTATAATTCACCCCTCCACTTT. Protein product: CASSPRQIYNSPLHF.

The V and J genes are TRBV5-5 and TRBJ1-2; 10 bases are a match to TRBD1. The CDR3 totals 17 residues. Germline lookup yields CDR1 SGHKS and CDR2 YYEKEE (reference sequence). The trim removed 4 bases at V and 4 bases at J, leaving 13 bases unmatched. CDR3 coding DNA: TGTGCCAGCAGCCGGAGGGACAGGGGTGGTTTATTCTATGGCTACACCTTC. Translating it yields CASSRRDRGGLFYGYTF.

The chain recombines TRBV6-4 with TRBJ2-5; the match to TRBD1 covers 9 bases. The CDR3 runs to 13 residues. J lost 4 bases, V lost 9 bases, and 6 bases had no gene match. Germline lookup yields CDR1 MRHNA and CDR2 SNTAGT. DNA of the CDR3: TGTGCCAGGGCCGGGACAGGGAGAGAGACCCAGTACTTC. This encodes CARAGTGRETQYF.

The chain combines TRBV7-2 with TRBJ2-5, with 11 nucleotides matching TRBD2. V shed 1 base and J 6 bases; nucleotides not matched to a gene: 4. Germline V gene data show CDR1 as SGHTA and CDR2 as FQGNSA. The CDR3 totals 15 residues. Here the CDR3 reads CASSLGLAGIKTQYF. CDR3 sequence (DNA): TGTGCCAGCAGCTTAGGACTAGCGGGGATAAAGACCCAGTACTTC.

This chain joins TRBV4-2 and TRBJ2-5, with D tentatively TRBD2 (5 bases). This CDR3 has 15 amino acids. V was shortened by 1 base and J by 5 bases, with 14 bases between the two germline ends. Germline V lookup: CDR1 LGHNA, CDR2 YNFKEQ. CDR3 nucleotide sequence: TGTGCCAGCAGCCAAGGGGCCCAACCGGGGGAGACCCAGTACTTC. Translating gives CASSQGAQPGETQYF.

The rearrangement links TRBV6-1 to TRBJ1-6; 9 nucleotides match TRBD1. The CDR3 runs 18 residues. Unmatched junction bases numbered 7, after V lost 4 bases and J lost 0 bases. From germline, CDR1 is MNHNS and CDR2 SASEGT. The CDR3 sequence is CASSGDRASSSYNSPLHF. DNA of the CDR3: TGTGCCAGCAGTGGGGACAGGGCATCTAGCTCCTATAATTCACCCCTCCACTTT.

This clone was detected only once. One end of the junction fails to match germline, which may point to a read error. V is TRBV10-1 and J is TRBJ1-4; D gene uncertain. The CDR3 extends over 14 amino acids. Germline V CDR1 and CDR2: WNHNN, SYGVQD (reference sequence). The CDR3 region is CASSDGVQNGKLFF. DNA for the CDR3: TGCGCCAGCAGTGACGGGGTCCAGAATGGAAAACTGTTTTTT.

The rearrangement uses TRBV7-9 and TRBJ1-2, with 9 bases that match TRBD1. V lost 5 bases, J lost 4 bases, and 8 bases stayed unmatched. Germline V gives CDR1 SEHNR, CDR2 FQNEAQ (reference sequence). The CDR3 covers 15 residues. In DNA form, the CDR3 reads TGTGCCAGCAGCCCAGGACAGGGGTTCGGCTATGGCTACACCTTC. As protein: CASSPGQGFGYGYTF.

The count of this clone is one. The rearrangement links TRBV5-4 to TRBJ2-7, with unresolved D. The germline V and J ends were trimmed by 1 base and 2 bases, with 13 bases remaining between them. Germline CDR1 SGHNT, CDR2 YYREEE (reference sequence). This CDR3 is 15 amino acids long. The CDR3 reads CASSLQSLAPYEQYF. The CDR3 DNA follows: TGTGCCAGCAGCTTGCAGTCCCTGGCACCCTACGAGCAGTACTTC. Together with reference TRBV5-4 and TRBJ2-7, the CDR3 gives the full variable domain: ETGVTQSPTHLIKTRGQQVTLRCSSQSGHNTVSWYQQALGQGPQFIFQYYREEENGRGNFPPRFSGLQFPNYSSELNVNALELDDSALYLCASSLQSLAPYEQYFGPGTRLTVT.

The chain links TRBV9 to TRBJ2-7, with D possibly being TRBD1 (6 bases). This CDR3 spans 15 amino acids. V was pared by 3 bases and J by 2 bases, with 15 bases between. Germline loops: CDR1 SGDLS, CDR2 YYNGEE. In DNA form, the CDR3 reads TGTGCCAGCAGCGCCGGAGACAGGAGCCCCTACGAGCAGTACTTC. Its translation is CASSAGDRSPYEQYF.

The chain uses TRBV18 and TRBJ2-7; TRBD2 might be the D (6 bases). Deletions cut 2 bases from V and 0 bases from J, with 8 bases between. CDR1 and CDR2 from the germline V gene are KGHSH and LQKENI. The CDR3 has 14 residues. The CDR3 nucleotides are TGTGCCAGCTCACCAGGGACTGGCTCCTACGAGCAGTACTTC. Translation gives CASSPGTGSYEQYF.

The CDR3: CASSSPESINSPLHF. For the CDR3, the DNA is TGTGCCAGCAGTTCTCCCGAGAGCATTAATTCACCCCTCCACTTT. The chain combines TRBV28 with TRBJ1-6, with no clear D. The V and J ends lost 4 bases and 6 bases respectively, with 13 bases between them. Germline V gene lookup returns CDR1 MDHEN and CDR2 SYDVKM. CDR3 size: 15 residues.